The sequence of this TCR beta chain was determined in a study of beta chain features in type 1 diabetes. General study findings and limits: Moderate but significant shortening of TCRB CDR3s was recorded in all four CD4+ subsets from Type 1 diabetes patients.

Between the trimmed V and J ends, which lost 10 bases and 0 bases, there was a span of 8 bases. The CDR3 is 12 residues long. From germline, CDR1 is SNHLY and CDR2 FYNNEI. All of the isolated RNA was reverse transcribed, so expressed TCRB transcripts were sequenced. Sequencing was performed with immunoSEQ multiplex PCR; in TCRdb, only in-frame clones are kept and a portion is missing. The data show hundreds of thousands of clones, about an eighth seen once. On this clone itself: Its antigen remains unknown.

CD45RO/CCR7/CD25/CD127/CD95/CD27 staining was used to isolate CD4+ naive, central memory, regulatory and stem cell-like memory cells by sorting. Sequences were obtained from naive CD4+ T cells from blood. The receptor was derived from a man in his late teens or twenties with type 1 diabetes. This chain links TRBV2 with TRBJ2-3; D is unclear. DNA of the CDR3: TGTGCCACCACCCCGAGCACAGATACGCAGTATTTT. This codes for CATTPSTDTQYF.